The present T cell receptor (beta chain) was sequenced within a study of Ad26.COV2.S vaccination and SARS-CoV-2 variants. Treatment specified: about 20 received Ad26.COV2.S at low or high dose, single or two shots; 5 received placebo; per-sample allocation not given. Day 63 after the first vaccine or placebo injection was the time point for sampling. Germline V CDR1 and CDR2: SGHVS, FQNEAQ. V shed 5 bases and J shed 2 bases, with 9 bases lying between them. This CDR3 region has 13 residues. This table comes from immunoSEQ multiplex PCR, and its TCRdb copy is limited to in-frame clones, with some not included. This sample has fewer than 900,000 clones, with about 89% found just once.

The sequence was collected from a person between 18 and 59 years old who received the Ad26.COV2.S COVID-19 vaccine or a placebo. The V call is TRBV7-8, the J call TRBJ1-2; no reliable D call. The specimen was peripheral blood, collected in a trial of Ad26.COV2.S vaccine versus placebo. The CDR3 here is CASSPDWNYGYTF. As DNA, the CDR3 is TGTGCCAGCAGCCCGGACTGGAACTATGGCTACACCTTC.